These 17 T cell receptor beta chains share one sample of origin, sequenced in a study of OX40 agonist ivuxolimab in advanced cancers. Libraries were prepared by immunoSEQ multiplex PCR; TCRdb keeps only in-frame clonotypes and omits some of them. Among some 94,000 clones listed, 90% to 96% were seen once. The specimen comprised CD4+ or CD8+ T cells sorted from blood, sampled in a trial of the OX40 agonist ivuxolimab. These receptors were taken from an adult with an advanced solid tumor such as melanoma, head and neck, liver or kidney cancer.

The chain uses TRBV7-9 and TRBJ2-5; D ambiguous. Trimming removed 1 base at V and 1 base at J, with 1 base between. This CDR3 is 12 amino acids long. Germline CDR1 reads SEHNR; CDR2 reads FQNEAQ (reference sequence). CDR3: CASSLVQETQYF. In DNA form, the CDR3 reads TGTGCCAGCAGCTTAGTCCAAGAGACCCAGTACTTC.

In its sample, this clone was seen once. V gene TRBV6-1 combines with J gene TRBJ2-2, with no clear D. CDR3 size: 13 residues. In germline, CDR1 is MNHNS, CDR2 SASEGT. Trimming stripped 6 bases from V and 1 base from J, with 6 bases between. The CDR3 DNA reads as TGTGCCAGCAGGGACCTGAACACCGGGGAGCTGTTTTTT. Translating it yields CASRDLNTGELFF.

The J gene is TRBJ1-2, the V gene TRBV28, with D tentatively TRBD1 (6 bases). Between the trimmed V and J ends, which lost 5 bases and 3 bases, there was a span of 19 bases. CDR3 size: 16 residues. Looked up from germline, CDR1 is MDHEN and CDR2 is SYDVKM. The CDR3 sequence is CASSTGQEDTYYGYTF. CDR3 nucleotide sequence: TGTGCCAGCAGTACGGGACAAGAAGATACCTACTATGGCTACACCTTC.

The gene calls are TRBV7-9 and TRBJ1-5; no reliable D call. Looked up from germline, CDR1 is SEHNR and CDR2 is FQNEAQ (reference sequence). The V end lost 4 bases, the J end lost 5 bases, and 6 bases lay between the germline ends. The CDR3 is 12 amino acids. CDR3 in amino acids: CASSYHDQPQHF. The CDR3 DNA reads TGTGCCAGCAGCTATCACGATCAGCCCCAGCATTTT. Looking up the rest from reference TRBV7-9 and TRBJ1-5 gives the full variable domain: DTGVSQNPRHKITKRGQNVTFRCDPISEHNRLYWYRQTLGQGPEFLTYFQNEAQLEKSRLLSDRFSAERPKGSFSTLEIQRTEQGDSAMYLCASSYHDQPQHFGDGTRLSIL.

Written as DNA, the CDR3 is TGTGCCAGTAGACCGGCGGTGAGCTACGAGCAGTACTTC. Translation gives CASRPAVSYEQYF. The chain links TRBV19 to TRBJ2-7; D uncertain. V was trimmed by 6 bases and J by 3 bases, leaving 12 bases between them. The CDR3 has 13 residues. Germline V gene sequence: CDR1 LNHDA, CDR2 SQIVND (reference sequence).

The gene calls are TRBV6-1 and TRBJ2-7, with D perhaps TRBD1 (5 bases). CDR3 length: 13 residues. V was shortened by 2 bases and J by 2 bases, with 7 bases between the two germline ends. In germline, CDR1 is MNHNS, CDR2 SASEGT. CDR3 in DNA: TGTGCCAGCAGTGAAAACAGGCCCTACGAGCAGTACTTC. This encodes CASSENRPYEQYF.

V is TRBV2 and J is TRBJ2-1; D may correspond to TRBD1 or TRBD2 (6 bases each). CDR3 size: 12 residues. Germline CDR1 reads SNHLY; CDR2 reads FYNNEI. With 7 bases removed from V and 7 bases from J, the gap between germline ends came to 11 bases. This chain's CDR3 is CASNRGGNEQFF. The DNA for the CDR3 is TGTGCCAGCAACAGAGGGGGGAATGAGCAGTTCTTC.

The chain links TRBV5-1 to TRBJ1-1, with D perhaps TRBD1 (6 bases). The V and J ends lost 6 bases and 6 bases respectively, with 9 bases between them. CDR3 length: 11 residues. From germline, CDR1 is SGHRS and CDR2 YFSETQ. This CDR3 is CASIQGPEAFF. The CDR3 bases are TGCGCCAGCATACAGGGCCCTGAAGCTTTCTTT.

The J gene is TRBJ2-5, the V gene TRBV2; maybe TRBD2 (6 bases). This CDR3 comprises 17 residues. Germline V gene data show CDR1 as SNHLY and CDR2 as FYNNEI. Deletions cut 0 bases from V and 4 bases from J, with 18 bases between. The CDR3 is CASSEAATTRGAETQYF. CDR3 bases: TGTGCCAGCAGTGAAGCCGCCACGACTAGAGGGGCAGAGACCCAGTACTTC.

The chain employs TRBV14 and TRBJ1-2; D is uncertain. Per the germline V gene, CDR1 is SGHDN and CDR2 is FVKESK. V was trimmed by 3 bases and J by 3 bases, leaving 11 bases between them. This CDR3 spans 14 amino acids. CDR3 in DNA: TGTGCCAGCAGCCAGGCGATCGGTTACTATGGCTACACCTTC. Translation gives CASSQAIGYYGYTF.

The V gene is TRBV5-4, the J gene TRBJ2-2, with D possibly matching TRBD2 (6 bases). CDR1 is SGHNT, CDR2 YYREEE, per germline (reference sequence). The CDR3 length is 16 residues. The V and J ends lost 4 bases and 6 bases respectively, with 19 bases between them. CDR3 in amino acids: CASSQPGTRPSGELFF. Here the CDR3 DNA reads TGTGCCAGCAGCCAACCTGGGACTCGCCCTTCCGGGGAGCTGTTTTTT.

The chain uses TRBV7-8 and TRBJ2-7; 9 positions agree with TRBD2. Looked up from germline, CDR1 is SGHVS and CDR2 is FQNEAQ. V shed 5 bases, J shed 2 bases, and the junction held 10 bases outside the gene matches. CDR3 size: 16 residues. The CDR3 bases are TGTGCCAGCAGCCCGAAGCCGACTAGCGGAGCCTACGAGCAGTACTTC. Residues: CASSPKPTSGAYEQYF.

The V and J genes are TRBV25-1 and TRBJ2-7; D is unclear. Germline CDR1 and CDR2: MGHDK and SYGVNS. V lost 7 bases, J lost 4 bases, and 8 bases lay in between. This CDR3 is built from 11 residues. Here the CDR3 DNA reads TGTGCCAGCAAGAAAGGATACGAGCAGTACTTC. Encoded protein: CASKKGYEQYF.

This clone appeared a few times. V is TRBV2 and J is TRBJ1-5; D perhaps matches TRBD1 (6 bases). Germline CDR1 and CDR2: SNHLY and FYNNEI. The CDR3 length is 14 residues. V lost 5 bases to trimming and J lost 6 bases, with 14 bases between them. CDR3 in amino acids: CASSNTGSGQPQHF. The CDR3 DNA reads TGTGCCAGCAGTAATACAGGGAGCGGTCAGCCCCAGCATTTT.

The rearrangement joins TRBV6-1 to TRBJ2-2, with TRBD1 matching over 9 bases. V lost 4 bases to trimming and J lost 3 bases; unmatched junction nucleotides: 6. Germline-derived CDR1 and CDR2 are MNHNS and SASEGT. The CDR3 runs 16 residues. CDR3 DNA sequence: TGTGCCAGCAGTGTAACAGGGGGCTCGGACACCGGGGAGCTGTTTTTT. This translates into CASSVTGGSDTGELFF.

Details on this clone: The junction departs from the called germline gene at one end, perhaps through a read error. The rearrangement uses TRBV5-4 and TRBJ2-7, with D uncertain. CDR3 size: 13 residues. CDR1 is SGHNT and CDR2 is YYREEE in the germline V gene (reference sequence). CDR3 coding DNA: TGCGCCAGCAGCTCCGCAGAAGGCTACGAGCAGTACTTC. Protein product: CASSSAEGYEQYF.

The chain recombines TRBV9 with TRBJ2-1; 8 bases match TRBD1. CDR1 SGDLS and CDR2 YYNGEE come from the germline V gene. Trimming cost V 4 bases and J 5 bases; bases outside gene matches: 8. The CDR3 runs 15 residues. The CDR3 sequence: CASSTGGLLNNEQFF. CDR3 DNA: TGTGCCAGCAGCACAGGGGGGCTACTTAACAATGAGCAGTTCTTC.